The next 18 T cell receptor beta chains were all read from a single sample in a study of breast tumors, draining lymph nodes, adjacent tissues. MiXCR was run by TCRdb on the multiplex PCR reads, yielding one entry per CDR3 protein. Here the sample spans some 53,000 distinct CDR3 sequences, around 40% being singletons. Sequencing was performed on breast tumor tissue. The receptors shown here come from a female donor with breast cancer. Some clones in this sample may be carry-over from other donors' samples.

This clonotype was observed many times. The chain joins TRBV5-1 to TRBJ2-5, with D perhaps TRBD2 (6 bases). This CDR3 region has 14 residues. The V end lost 6 bases, the J end lost 2 bases, and 14 bases lay between the germline ends. Looked up from germline, CDR1 is SGHRS and CDR2 is YFSETQ. The CDR3 sequence: CASKSGTHQETQYF. The CDR3 DNA reads TGCGCCAGCAAATCCGGGACTCATCAAGAGACCCAGTACTTC.

This clonotype was counted ten times or more. Here the CDR3 DNA reads TGCAGTGCCGATAGCGGTTACACAGATACGCAGTATTTT. Amino acids: CSADSGYTDTQYF. This sequence joins TRBV20-1 and TRBJ2-3; a weak D match, TRBD2 (6 bases). Germline CDR1 reads DFQATT; CDR2 reads SNEGSKA (reference sequence). The CDR3 has 13 amino acids. Trimming left V 6 bases short and J 2 bases short, with 12 bases between.

The chain carries TRBV29-1 and TRBJ2-7; D gene uncertain. The V gene lost 7 bases and the J gene lost 1 base, with 8 bases spanning the gap. The germline V gene has CDR1 SQVTM and CDR2 ANQGSEA. CDR3 length: 11 amino acids. The CDR3 loop reads CSALRSYEQYF. For the CDR3, the DNA is TGCAGCGCCCTACGGTCCTACGAGCAGTACTTC.

The rearrangement links TRBV15 to TRBJ1-1, with D possibly TRBD1 on 5 matching bases. Germline V gives CDR1 LNHNV, CDR2 YYDKDF (reference sequence). The CDR3 has 17 amino acids. Trimming cost V 5 bases and J 3 bases, with 22 bases left between them. The CDR3 protein is CATSRRGRPMTDTEAFF. CDR3 coding DNA: TGTGCCACCAGCCGACGGGGGAGGCCTATGACGGACACTGAAGCTTTCTTT.

Of note for this clonotype: The junction departs from germline at one end; a sequencing error may be responsible. The J gene is TRBJ2-3, the V gene TRBV20-1; TRBD2 matches 8 bases. Germline CDR1 is DFQATT and CDR2 is SNEGSKA (reference sequence). The CDR3 covers 19 residues. In nucleotides, the CDR3 is TGCAGTGCTAGGGGACTAGAATTCTCCCCAGGACCTAGCGCAGATACACAGTATTTT. As protein: CSARGLEFSPGPSADTQYF.

This clonotype showed up many times. CDR3 nucleotides: TGCAGTGCGAGGGCTAGCGGGAGTCGGTACAATGAGCAGTTCTTC. It codes for CSARASGSRYNEQFF. The rearrangement uses TRBV20-1 and TRBJ2-1; 10 bases match TRBD2. CDR3 length: 15 residues. Losses at the gene ends were 6 bases for V and 4 bases for J; bases not matched to a gene: 9. Germline V gene data show CDR1 as DFQATT and CDR2 as SNEGSKA (reference sequence).

The CDR3 DNA reads as TGTGCCAGCAGTATAGGGACATACAACGTCCTGACTTTC. This sequence encodes CASSIGTYNVLTF. The chain carries TRBV12-3 or TRBV12-4 and TRBJ2-6; maybe TRBD1 (6 bases). With 5 bases removed from V and 9 bases from J, the gap between germline ends came to 11 bases. This CDR3 contains 13 residues.

This clonotype showed up many times. The chain links TRBV20-1 to TRBJ2-5; D is unclear. The CDR3 spans 13 residues. Germline values: CDR1 DFQATT, CDR2 SNEGSKA (reference sequence). Trimming took 7 bases from V and 2 from J, leaving 14 bases between them. The CDR3 sequence is CSGVEVLQETQYF. CDR3 DNA: TGCAGTGGGGTTGAGGTCCTTCAAGAGACCCAGTACTTC.

The sample holds a few counts of this clonotype. J is TRBJ2-7 and V is TRBV6-1; D call uncertain. The CDR3 runs 16 residues. The V end lost 5 bases, the J end lost 3 bases, and 20 bases lay between the germline ends. CDR1 is MNHNS and CDR2 is SASEGT in the germline V gene. Written as DNA, the CDR3 is TGTGCCAGCAGTCGGCCCCTTGGCTACTCTCACTACGAGCAGTACTTC. This gives the protein CASSRPLGYSHYEQYF.

The DNA of the CDR3 is TGCGCCAGCAGCCCCGAGGCCAGGGGGAAGGGGCGGTACTTC. This codes for CASSPEARGKGRYF. The V call is TRBV5-1, the J call TRBJ2-7, with 7 bases fitting TRBD1. The ends lost 4 bases at V and 12 bases at J; junction bases unmatched: 16. Germline values: CDR1 SGHRS, CDR2 YFSETQ. This CDR3 has 14 amino acids.

V gene TRBV19 combines with J gene TRBJ2-5; 13 positions agree with TRBD2. The CDR3 has 14 residues. With V trimmed by 7 bases and J by 5 bases, 4 bases remained unmatched. Per the germline V gene, CDR1 is LNHDA and CDR2 is SQIVND (reference sequence). The CDR3 sequence is CASKLAGGMETQYF. CDR3 in DNA: TGTGCCAGTAAACTAGCGGGAGGGATGGAGACCCAGTACTTC.

The rearrangement joins TRBV4-3 to TRBJ1-6, with D tentatively TRBD1 (6 bases). This CDR3 spans 16 amino acids. CDR1 and CDR2 from the germline V gene are LGHNA and YSLEER. V dropped 0 bases and J dropped 8 bases, with 14 bases sitting between them. The CDR3 nucleotides are TGCGCCAGCAGCCAAGATCCGGGGGCTGGGGATTCACCCCTCCACTTT. Protein product: CASSQDPGAGDSPLHF.

The genes are TRBV5-6 and TRBJ1-6, with TRBD1 matching 8 bases. CDR3 size: 13 residues. Germline CDR1 and CDR2: SGHDT and YYEEEE. V was clipped by 4 bases and J by 8 bases; unmatched bases: 2. For the CDR3, the DNA is TGTGCCAGCAGCGCGGACAGGGATTCACCCCTCCACTTT. Residues: CASSADRDSPLHF.

In its sample, this clonotype was seen many times. The chain links TRBV19 to TRBJ2-7, with 8 nucleotides matching TRBD2. CDR3 length: 14 residues. J gave up 5 bases and V 6 bases, and 9 bases lay outside the gene matches. CDR1 and CDR2 from the germline V gene are LNHDA and SQIVND (reference sequence). The chain's CDR3 is CASSQGTSVDEQYF. DNA for the CDR3: TGTGCCAGTAGCCAAGGGACTAGTGTGGACGAGCAGTACTTC.

J is TRBJ1-2 and V is TRBV10-3; D unresolved. In germline, CDR1 is ENHRY, CDR2 SYGVKD. V was pared by 8 bases and J by 8 bases, with 12 bases between. CDR3 length: 11 amino acids. The CDR3 nucleotides read TGTGCCATCGCCTCCGGCGAAGGCTACACCTTC. Translation: CAIASGEGYTF.

This sequence joins TRBV19 and TRBJ1-1, with D perhaps TRBD1 (5 bases). Germline values: CDR1 LNHDA, CDR2 SQIVND (reference sequence). The CDR3 sequence is 13 residues long. Trimming shortened V by 7 bases and J by 8 bases, and 17 bases separated the two germline ends. CDR3 in DNA: TGTGCCAGTACCCAACTTGGGGGTGAGGAAGCTTTCTTT. Its translation: CASTQLGGEEAFF.

CDR3 protein: CASSIGREAPLHF. The DNA of the CDR3 is TGTGCCAGTAGTATCGGGCGGGAGGCACCCCTCCACTTT. This rearrangement joins TRBV19 to TRBJ1-6; D gene ambiguous. The germline CDR1 and CDR2 sequences are LNHDA and SQIVND (reference sequence). The V end was cut by 3 bases, the J end by 11 bases, with 11 bases between. The CDR3 has 13 residues.

At least ten counts were recorded for this clonotype. The rearrangement links TRBV5-1 to TRBJ2-3; TRBD2 might be the D (6 bases). Germline CDR1 SGHRS, CDR2 YFSETQ. V was trimmed by 6 bases and J by 6 bases, leaving 14 bases between them. CDR3 size: 13 residues. The CDR3 sequence is CASTLGGSDTQYF. CDR3 sequence (DNA): TGCGCCAGCACCCTTGGGGGGAGCGATACGCAGTATTTT.